The 18 T cell receptor beta chains reported below all come from one sample, sequenced in a study of response to subunit inactivated influenza vaccine. Via MiXCR, TCRdb re-called the RT-PCR reads, giving one row per CDR3 protein. The sample consists of about 580,000 distinct CDR3 sequences, 11% to 15% of them appearing once. The sequencing used PBMCs from blood, collected roughly 12 days after vaccination. The receptor source for this set is a man between 50 and 59 years old who received an inactivated influenza vaccine.

The chain carries TRBV10-3 and TRBJ2-1, with 14 nucleotides matching TRBD2. The CDR3 extends over 14 amino acids. The ends lost 11 bases at V and 7 bases at J; junction bases unmatched: 7. The germline V gene encodes CDR1 ENHRY and CDR2 SYGVKD. DNA for the CDR3: TGTGCCCCGACTAGCGGGGGGGCCGTAAATGAGCAGTTCTTC. Translating gives CAPTSGGAVNEQFF.

This clonotype was found a few times. V usage is TRBV6-2 or TRBV6-3 and J usage is TRBJ2-7, with 7 bases fitting TRBD2. The germline V gene has CDR1 MNHEY and CDR2 SVGEGT. The CDR3 runs 14 residues. V shed 3 bases, J shed 3 bases, and the junction held 5 bases outside the gene matches. Written as DNA, the CDR3 is TGTGCCAGCAGTTATCGGGGGGTCAACTACGAGCAGTACTTC. Protein sequence: CASSYRGVNYEQYF.

The chain couples TRBV29-1 to TRBJ2-7; TRBD2 matches 9 bases. Trimming at V came to 2 bases and at J to 4 bases, leaving 3 bases not matched to a gene. This CDR3 is built from 13 residues. Germline V CDR1 and CDR2: SQVTM, ANQGSEA. The CDR3 loop is CSVELAGRYEQYF. The DNA of the CDR3 is TGCAGCGTTGAACTAGCGGGAAGGTACGAGCAGTACTTC.

This clonotype was seen a handful of times. The rearrangement links TRBV20-1 to TRBJ1-5; no clear D gene. Trimming removed 0 bases from V and 4 bases from J, with 10 bases in between. Germline V gene lookup returns CDR1 DFQATT and CDR2 SNEGSKA (reference sequence). The CDR3 has 14 amino acids. The CDR3 DNA sequence: TGCAGTGCTAGAGATACGGGCAGAAATCAGCCCCAGCATTTT. As protein: CSARDTGRNQPQHF.

This clonotype was picked up a small number of times. V gene TRBV5-1 combines with J gene TRBJ2-1; 11 nucleotides agree with TRBD2. The J segment lost 6 bases and the V segment lost 2 bases, leaving 10 bases of the junction unmatched. Per the germline V gene, CDR1 is SGHRS and CDR2 is YFSETQ. CDR3 length equals 17 residues. CDR3 DNA: TGCGCCAGCAGCTTTGTTCCTAGCGGGGGGACCCCCAATGAGCAGTTCTTC. It yields the protein CASSFVPSGGTPNEQFF. The complete variable domain, with remaining parts taken from reference TRBV5-1 and TRBJ2-1, reads KAGVTQTPRYLIKTRGQQVTLSCSPISGHRSVSWYQQTPGQGLQFLFEYFSETQRNKGNFPGRFSGRQFSNSRSEMNVSTLELGDSALYLCASSFVPSGGTPNEQFFGPGTRLTVL.

There are many counts of this clonotype. The gene calls are TRBV15 and TRBJ2-5, with D unclear. Trimming pared 0 bases from V and 7 bases from J, leaving 6 bases between. The CDR3 has 12 residues. The germline gives CDR1 LNHNV, CDR2 YYDKDF (reference sequence). CDR3 nucleotides: TGTGCCACCAGCAGAGATTCGACGACCCAGTACTTC. It specifies CATSRDSTTQYF.

This clonotype was counted only a few times. This chain links TRBV6-1 with TRBJ2-7; 8 positions match TRBD1. This CDR3 spans 14 amino acids. After removal of 8 bases from V and 0 bases from J, the junction contained 6 bases not matched to a gene. Germline values: CDR1 MNHNS, CDR2 SASEGT. The CDR3 loop reads CASGIQGGSYEQYF. In DNA form, the CDR3 reads TGTGCCAGCGGGATACAGGGGGGCTCCTACGAGCAGTACTTC.

The V gene is TRBV6-1, the J gene TRBJ2-1; D gene unclear. The CDR3 totals 14 residues. V was clipped by 7 bases and J by 2 bases, with 12 bases between them. The germline CDR1 and CDR2 sequences are MNHNS and SASEGT. This CDR3 reads CASIFSGTYNEQFF. CDR3 DNA: TGTGCCAGCATATTCAGTGGAACCTACAATGAGCAGTTCTTC.

V is TRBV25-1 and J is TRBJ1-1; TRBD1 might be the D (6 bases). Germline CDR1 is MGHDK and CDR2 is SYGVNS. V dropped 5 bases and J dropped 1 base, with 14 bases sitting between them. The CDR3 contains 15 residues. The CDR3 region is CASSKGRGGNTEAFF. CDR3 bases: TGTGCCAGCAGTAAGGGCAGGGGAGGGAACACTGAAGCTTTCTTT.

This clonotype was found a few times. V and J are TRBV12-3 or TRBV12-4 and TRBJ2-7; D remains ambiguous. The germline V and J ends were trimmed by 4 bases and 0 bases, with 7 bases remaining between them. This CDR3 spans 13 amino acids. CDR3 DNA sequence: TGTGCCAGCAGTTCGCAGAACTCCTACGAGCAGTACTTC. Translated, it gives CASSSQNSYEQYF.

This chain joins TRBV29-1 and TRBJ2-3; D call uncertain. Germline lookup yields CDR1 SQVTM and CDR2 ANQGSEA. V was shortened by 3 bases and J by 11 bases, with 12 bases between the two germline ends. This CDR3 contains 11 residues. CDR3 region: CSVDFIRGQYF. The CDR3 DNA follows: TGCAGCGTTGACTTCATCCGCGGGCAGTATTTT.

This clonotype was observed a handful of times. DNA for the CDR3: TGTGCCAGCAGCCAAATCCACACAGATACGCAGTATTTT. Translating it yields CASSQIHTDTQYF. V is TRBV3-1 and J is TRBJ2-3, with no clear D. V lost 2 bases and J lost 2, with 5 bases in between. The CDR3 consists of 13 residues. CDR1 is LGHDT and CDR2 is YNNKEL in the germline V gene (reference sequence).

This clonotype was picked up a small number of times. The chain is built from TRBV3-1 and TRBJ1-1, with 12 bases lining up with TRBD1. The CDR3 length is 13 residues. V gave up 4 bases and J gave up 10 bases; unmatched junction bases: 4. Germline V gives CDR1 LGHDT, CDR2 YNNKEL (reference sequence). The CDR3 is CASSPGTGGRAFF. The CDR3, as DNA: TGTGCCAGCAGCCCAGGGACAGGGGGCAGAGCTTTCTTT.

There are a few counts of this clonotype. A read error may account for a junction end that differs from germline. The genes are TRBV11-1 and TRBJ2-5; D may correspond to TRBD1 or TRBD2 (5 bases each). The CDR3 spans 18 residues. Germline CDR1 reads SGHAT; CDR2 reads FQDESV (reference sequence). The CDR3 DNA reads TGTGCCAGCAGCCTAGCCGGGACCCACGTAGGGCGGAAAGAGACCCAGTACTTC. It yields the protein CASSLAGTHVGRKETQYF.

This clonotype was detected once. J is TRBJ2-4 and V is TRBV7-2; maybe TRBD1 (5 bases). The V end was cut by 3 bases, the J end by 1 base, with 16 bases between. This CDR3 region has 17 residues. The germline CDR1 and CDR2 sequences are SGHTA and FQGNSA. CDR3 DNA sequence: TGTGCCAGCAGCTTCAATTCAGGGCTTTTGGCCAAAAACATTCAGTACTTC. It codes for CASSFNSGLLAKNIQYF.

There are many counts of this clonotype. V and J are TRBV29-1 and TRBJ2-3; 7 bases are a match to TRBD2. Germline V gene lookup returns CDR1 SQVTM and CDR2 ANQGSEA. This CDR3 is 15 amino acids long. Trimming at V came to 6 bases and at J to 2 bases, leaving 11 bases not matched to a gene. The CDR3 DNA sequence: TGCAGCGTGAAGCCCGGGACTACAGACACAGATACGCAGTATTTT. It codes for CSVKPGTTDTDTQYF.

This rearrangement joins TRBV6-2 or TRBV6-3 to TRBJ2-1; D is possibly TRBD2 (5 bases). This CDR3 has 14 residues. Germline loops: CDR1 MNHEY, CDR2 SVGEGT. With 7 bases removed from V and 0 bases from J, the gap between germline ends came to 10 bases. CDR3 sequence reads: CASTRGSSYNEQFF. In nucleotides, the CDR3 is TGTGCCAGCACGAGAGGGAGCTCCTACAATGAGCAGTTCTTC.

The chain has TRBV12-3 or TRBV12-4 and TRBJ2-1, with 8 bases identical to TRBD2. The CDR3 runs to 15 residues. V shed 7 bases and J 6 bases; nucleotides not matched to a gene: 11. As DNA, the CDR3 is TGTGCCAGCACCTCGGGACTAGAAAGTCCCAATGAGCAGTTCTTC. Encoded protein: CASTSGLESPNEQFF.